A single sample is the source of the 9 T cell receptor beta chains below, sequenced in a study of CXCR3-negative and CXCR3-positive naive CD8 T cells. Overall study findings and caveats: Higher TRB CDR3 hydrophobicity marked CXCR3-positive naive cells relative to CXCR3-negative naive cells.

Their specific antigens are unknown. The libraries of TRB cDNA were constructed through 5' RACE using UMI labels. TCRdb reworked the 5' RACE reads into one entry per CDR3 protein, no DNA. Here the sample table reports 50,000 or so distinct CDR3 sequences. Sequenced: naive CXCR3+ CD8+ T cells from blood. Subset reported: CD45RO-CCR7+CD27+CD95- naive CD8+ T cells expressing CXCR3 (TNR3+). All receptors derive from a human donor in good health. Some clones in this sample may be carry-over from other donors' samples.

The V and J genes are TRBV9 and TRBJ2-1; TCRdb reports TRBD2, a call that lacks DNA to check it against. Germline loops: CDR1 SGDLS, CDR2 YYNGEE. This CDR3 is built from 17 residues. Here the CDR3 reads CASSDHLAGGEYNEQFF.

V gene TRBV12-3 or TRBV12-4 combines with J gene TRBJ2-7; TCRdb returns TRBD1, unconfirmable since there is no DNA. The CDR3 loop spans 15 amino acids. CDR3 sequence: CASSNAWQGVSEQYF.

This chain joins TRBV5-1 and TRBJ2-5; TCRdb outputs TRBD1, but without DNA this stays unchecked. This CDR3 has 14 amino acids. The germline gives CDR1 SGHRS, CDR2 YFSETQ. The CDR3 region is CASSPGEGLETQYF.

V usage is TRBV9 and J usage is TRBJ2-2; TCRdb names TRBD1, which stays unverified in the absence of DNA. This CDR3 comprises 13 residues. Germline V lookup: CDR1 SGDLS, CDR2 YYNGEE. The CDR3 loop reads CAVERGASGELFF.

The V and J genes are TRBV28 and TRBJ1-4; TCRdb returns TRBD1, unconfirmable since there is no DNA. The CDR3 has 13 amino acids. Germline values: CDR1 MDHEN, CDR2 SYDVKM. The CDR3: CASSWGSREKLFF.

The J gene is TRBJ1-2, the V gene TRBV7-6. CDR1 is SGHVS, CDR2 FNYEAQ, per germline. This CDR3 is 14 amino acids long. The CDR3 sequence: CASSPLEGTWRYTF. The full variable domain, its missing parts supplied by reference TRBV7-6 and TRBJ1-2, is GAGVSQSPRYKVTKRGQDVALRCDPISGHVSLYWYRQALGQGPEFLTYFNYEAQQDKSGLPNDRFSAERPEGSISTLTIQRTEQRDSAMYRCASSPLEGTWRYTFGSGTRLTVV.

J is TRBJ1-2 and V is TRBV27. The CDR3 spans 14 residues. Per germline, CDR1 MNHEY and CDR2 SMNVEV (reference sequence). CDR3 amino acids: CASSLVGAGYGYTF.

The rearrangement uses TRBV29-1 and TRBJ1-1; with no DNA, the TCRdb D assignment of TRBD1 cannot be verified. CDR3 length equals 22 residues. Germline assignment: CDR1 SQVTM and CDR2 ANQGSEA. CDR3 in amino acids: CSADPYIQRGMGPHFMNTEAFF.

The rearrangement joins TRBV27 to TRBJ1-1; TCRdb designates TRBD1, a call that cannot be tested without DNA. Germline V gene sequence: CDR1 MNHEY, CDR2 SMNVEV (reference sequence). This CDR3 comprises 14 residues. CDR3 amino acids: CASSLDRDSYEAFF.